These T cell receptor beta chains were read from a single sample in a study of shared clonotypes between healthy human individuals. Assay: immunoSEQ multiplex PCR; the TCRdb copy retains only in-frame clones and omits some. The repertoire includes about 1 million clones, around 75% of them detected once, and around 1.5% sits in the top ten. The material sequenced was memory CD4+ T cells sorted from blood. These receptors all stem from a man aged 18 to 30 in good health. The CDR3 runs from the conserved cysteine through the conserved F or W. The order of the fields is J gene, V gene, CDR3 length, clone size, D gene, CDR3 DNA, CDR3 protein. D genes are given only for firm matches. Clone sizes are given selectively: once, few, many, or a class where the clone is expanded.

TRBJ1-4 | TRBV15 | 16 | NA | NA | TGTGCCACCAGTCCCGGGGGCAAGTCAACTAATGAAAAACTGTTTTTT | CATSPGGKSTNEKLFF
TRBJ1-6 | TRBV14 | 14 | NA | NA | TGTGCCAGCAGCCAAGATTCCTATAATTCACCCCTCCACTTT | CASSQDSYNSPLHF
TRBJ2-6 | TRBV9 | 16 | NA | NA | TGTGCCAGCAGCGAGTCCGGGGGCTCTGGGGCCAACGTCCTGACTTTC | CASSESGGSGANVLTF
TRBJ2-7 | TRBV25-1 | 15 | NA | TRBD1 | TGTGCCAGCAGTGAAGGGGACAGCTACTCCTACGAGCAGTACTTC | CASSEGDSYSYEQYF
TRBJ1-2 | TRBV30 | 14 | NA | NA | TGTGCCTGGGGTCATTTACAGGGCAACTATGGCTACACCTTC | CAWGHLQGNYGYTF
TRBJ1-4 | TRBV14 | 18 | few | NA | TGTGCCAGCAGCCAAGGTTGGGTAGGGCTTGCAACTAATGAAAAACTGTTTTTT | CASSQGWVGLATNEKLFF
TRBJ2-3 | TRBV5-1 | 16 | NA | NA | TGCGCCAGCAGCTTGGCCGCAGGATCTACCACAGATACGCAGTATTTT | CASSLAAGSTTDTQYF
TRBJ1-1 | TRBV4-3 | 13 | many | NA | TGCGCCAGCAGTCAGGACGGGGACACTGAAGCTTTCTTT | CASSQDGDTEAFF
TRBJ2-6 | TRBV18 | 16 | NA | NA | TGTGCCAGCTCACCACCGGGGGGATCTGGGGCCAACGTCCTGACTTTC | CASSPPGGSGANVLTF
TRBJ1-5 | TRBV10-3 | 16 | NA | NA | TGTGCCATCAGTGACTCGCCAGACGGTCCGAATCAGCCCCAGCATTTT | CAISDSPDGPNQPQHF
TRBJ1-5 | TRBV30 | 13 | NA | TRBD1 | TGTGCCTGGACCGGACAGGGCCGGCAGCCCCAGCATTTT | CAWTGQGRQPQHF
TRBJ2-7 | TRBV27 | 14 | NA | NA | TGTGCCAGCACCCCGACAGGGAGGTCCTACGAGCAGTACTTC | CASTPTGRSYEQYF
TRBJ2-7 | TRBV18 | 13 | NA | TRBD2 | TGTGCCAGCTCACCAACTAGCGGTGACGAGCAGTACTTC | CASSPTSGDEQYF
TRBJ1-6 | TRBV6-6 | 14 | NA | NA | TGTGCCAGCAGTGTGGGAATCTATAATTCACCCCTCCACTTT | CASSVGIYNSPLHF
TRBJ2-7 | TRBV18 | 13 | NA | TRBD2 | TGTGCCAGCTCACCGACTAGCGGTTACGAGCAGTACTTC | CASSPTSGYEQYF
TRBJ2-1 | TRBV29-1 | 13 | few | NA | TGCAGCGGCAAATTGGAAACCTACAATGAGCAGTTCTTC | CSGKLETYNEQFF
TRBJ1-1 | TRBV27 | 13 | once | NA | TGTGCCAGCAGTTTACGGGTGGACACTGAAGCTTTCTTT | CASSLRVDTEAFF
TRBJ1-6 | TRBV30 | 15 | NA | NA | TGTGCCTTACATGGGGAACAGCTGTATAATTCACCCCTCCACTTT | CALHGEQLYNSPLHF
TRBJ1-3 | TRBV6-5 | 15 | NA | NA | TGTGCCAGCCGGGAGACGTGGATGTCTGGAAACACCATATATTTT | CASRETWMSGNTIYF
TRBJ1-1 | TRBV5-1 | 14 | few | NA | TGCGCCAGCAGCTTGGTCGGGTGGAACACTGAAGCTTTCTTT | CASSLVGWNTEAFF
TRBJ2-7 | TRBV7-9 | 13 | NA | NA | TGTGCCAGCAGCTTATCCAGTACGGGAGAGCAGTACTTC | CASSLSSTGEQYF
TRBJ2-3 | TRBV27 | 16 | once | NA | TGTGCCAGCAGCTTAGATGTTCGACAGGGCACAGATACGCAGTATTTT | CASSLDVRQGTDTQYF
TRBJ2-2 | TRBV19 | 16 | NA | TRBD2 | TGTGCCAGTATTTCCCCTAGCGGGAGATCCACCGGGGAGCTGTTTTTT | CASISPSGRSTGELFF
TRBJ2-7 | TRBV5-1 | 16 | NA | TRBD2 | TGCGCCAGCAGCATACGGACTAGCGGGAGTGTTGACGAGCAGTACTTC | CASSIRTSGSVDEQYF
TRBJ2-5 | TRBV5-8 | 14 | NA | NA | TGTGCCAGCAGCTCCCTCCGTGGCCAAGAGACCCAGTACTTC | CASSSLRGQETQYF
TRBJ2-2 | TRBV5-4 | 15 | NA | NA | TGTGCCAGCAGCCTAAGGACAGAGAACACCGGGGAGCTGTTTTTT | CASSLRTENTGELFF
TRBJ1-4 | TRBV11-2 | 16 | once | TRBD1 | TGTGCCAGCAGCTTAGGGGGACAGGGAATGACGGAAAAACTGTTTTTT | CASSLGGQGMTEKLFF
TRBJ2-1 | TRBV5-1 | 14 | few | TRBD1 | TGCGCCAGCAGCTTGCGGACAGGGGGCAATGAGCAGTTCTTC | CASSLRTGGNEQFF
TRBJ2-3 | TRBV30 | 14 | NA | NA | TGTGCCTGGAGTGTGGGAGAGGAGGCAGATACGCAGTATTTT | CAWSVGEEADTQYF
TRBJ1-1 | TRBV6-6 | 16 | NA | NA | TGTGCCAGCAGTTATACTCCCCCCGGTAAAAACACTGAAGCTTTCTTT | CASSYTPPGKNTEAFF
TRBJ2-1 | TRBV27 | 16 | NA | TRBD1 | TGTGCCAGCAGTACGCCCACCCGGGACAGCTTTTGGGAGCAGTTCTTC | CASSTPTRDSFWEQFF
TRBJ2-7 | TRBV12-5 | 15 | NA | TRBD1 | TGTGCTAGTGCCTTCTCCGGGACAGGGGCAGGCGAGCAGTACTTC | CASAFSGTGAGEQYF
TRBJ1-4 | TRBV7-9 | 13 | NA | NA | TGTGCCAGCAGCTTAGCGGGAAATGAAAAACTGTTTTTT | CASSLAGNEKLFF
TRBJ2-7 | TRBV5-4 | 15 | once | TRBD1 | TGTGCCAGCAGCCGAGACAGGGGAAACCCCTACGAGCAGTACTTC | CASSRDRGNPYEQYF
TRBJ2-2 | TRBV27 | 15 | NA | TRBD1 | TGTGCCACCCGGGCAGGGACAGGGAACACCGGGGAGCTGTTTTTT | CATRAGTGNTGELFF
TRBJ2-1 | TRBV10-3 | 16 | NA | TRBD2 | TGTGCCATCAGTGATTTGGCTAGCGGCTCCTACAATGAGCAGTTCTTC | CAISDLASGSYNEQFF
TRBJ2-4 | TRBV30 | 13 | NA | TRBD2 | TGTGCCTGGACTAGCGGAGCCAAAAACATTCAGTACTTC | CAWTSGAKNIQYF
TRBJ1-2 | TRBV5-1 | 14 | NA | TRBD1 | TGCGCCAGCAGCCCGGGACAGATGGGCGATCGCTACACCTTC | CASSPGQMGDRYTF
TRBJ1-1 | TRBV11-1 | 17 | once | TRBD1 | TGTGCCAGCAGCCCTGGACCGGGACAGGGGAGAAACACTGAAGCTTTCTTT | CASSPGPGQGRNTEAFF
TRBJ2-2 | TRBV7-2 | 15 | NA | TRBD2 | TGTGCCAGCAGCTTACTAGCGGGAGACACCGGGGAGCTGTTTTTT | CASSLLAGDTGELFF
TRBJ2-5 | TRBV4-2 | 15 | NA | TRBD2 | TGTGCCAGCAGCCCGGGACTAGCGGGCCAAGAGACCCAGTACTTC | CASSPGLAGQETQYF
TRBJ2-2 | TRBV6-6 | 15 | once | NA | TGTGCCAGCAGTTCCCAGAACTCGAACACCGGGGAGCTGTTTTTT | CASSSQNSNTGELFF
TRBJ2-7 | TRBV7-3 | 15 | NA | TRBD1 | TGTGCCAGCAGCTTAGGTGGGACAGGGGGCAACGAGCAGTACTTC | CASSLGGTGGNEQYF
TRBJ2-1 | TRBV7-7 | 15 | NA | TRBD2 | TGTGCTAGCAGCCCTGACGGGACTAGCTACAATGAGCAGTTCTTC | CASSPDGTSYNEQFF
TRBJ2-2 | TRBV5-6 | 16 | NA | NA | TGTGCCAGCAGCTTGGGATCGGTCTGGGACACCGGGGAGCTGTTTTTT | CASSLGSVWDTGELFF